Presented here are 18 T cell receptor beta chains from one specimen sequenced in a study of blood T cells in healthy people across ages. Alongside a J-beta primer mix, a sample-barcoded 5' primer served in a second PCR lasting about 7 to 11 cycles. TCRdb independently ran MiXCR on the 5' RACE reads; one entry per CDR3 protein. Of 890,000 or so distinct CDR3 sequences in the sample, around 62% are singletons; the top ten hold about a quarter. Sequenced: blood. The receptors were gathered from a man aged 25-45 years in good health.

The chain recombines TRBV20-1 with TRBJ2-1, with 14 bases lining up with TRBD2. CDR3 size: 16 residues. Germline CDR1 DFQATT, CDR2 SNEGSKA (reference sequence). V lost 5 bases and J lost 2; bases outside the gene matches: 5. As DNA, the CDR3 is TGCAGTGCTGTCCCGGGACTAGCGGGGGCCTACAATGAGCAGTTCTTC. Residues: CSAVPGLAGAYNEQFF.

This clonotype appeared a few times. The chain uses TRBV27 and TRBJ2-1; D may be TRBD1 (6 bases). Germline-derived CDR1 and CDR2 are MNHEY and SMNVEV (reference sequence). Trimming removed 3 bases from V and 9 bases from J, with 12 bases in between. The CDR3 sequence is 13 residues long. The CDR3 bases are TGTGCCAGCAGTTTTGTCGGGGACATTGAGCAGTTCTTC. It yields the protein CASSFVGDIEQFF.

V gene TRBV20-1 combines with J gene TRBJ2-3; 8 bases line up with TRBD2. Germline CDR1 and CDR2: DFQATT and SNEGSKA (reference sequence). This CDR3 comprises 17 residues. V trimming: 3 bases; J trimming: 0 bases; junction bases outside the gene matches: 11. The CDR3 coding sequence is TGCAGTGCTAGCTTGGCGGGGGGCCCCTATAGCACAGATACGCAGTATTTT. This sequence encodes CSASLAGGPYSTDTQYF.

The sample holds a few counts of this clonotype. The V gene is TRBV30, the J gene TRBJ1-3; D not resolved. Trimming stripped 2 bases from V and 8 bases from J, with 13 bases between. Germline CDR1 GTSNPN, CDR2 SVGIG (reference sequence). This CDR3 is 13 amino acids long. The CDR3 region has the DNA TGTGCCTGGAGTCCTCGGACGGCGGACACCATATATTTT. This gives the protein CAWSPRTADTIYF. Full variable domain (remainder filled in from reference TRBV30 and TRBJ1-3): SQTIHQWPATLVQPVGSPLSLECTVEGTSNPNLYWYRQAAGRGLQLLFYSVGIGQISSEVPQNLSASRPQDRQFILSSKKLLLSDSGFYLCAWSPRTADTIYFGEGSWLTVV.

This chain joins TRBV6-5 and TRBJ2-4; TRBD1 aligns across 9 bases. The J call is in doubt because the DNA end fits TRBJ2-5 better. Germline values: CDR1 MNHEY, CDR2 SVGAGI. The CDR3 is 15 residues long. The CDR3 loop is CASSPGTGRGETQYF. CDR3 nucleotide sequence: TGTGCCAGCAGCCCCGGGACAGGGAGAGGAGAGACCCAGTACTTC.

The chain is built from TRBV12-3 or TRBV12-4 and TRBJ2-3; no clear D. CDR3 length equals 15 residues. The V gene lost 4 bases and the J gene lost 4 bases, with 15 bases spanning the gap. Written as DNA, the CDR3 is TGTGCCAGCAGTTACGCCGGGCCTCGGGCAGATACGCAGTATTTT. Translation: CASSYAGPRADTQYF.

This chain uses TRBV9 with TRBJ2-1, with 10 bases fitting TRBD2. CDR1 SGDLS and CDR2 YYNGEE come from the germline V gene. The CDR3 loop spans 15 amino acids. V lost 3 bases and J lost 7; bases outside the gene matches: 7. The CDR3 sequence is CASSAVAGGRNEQFF. The CDR3 coding sequence is TGTGCCAGCAGCGCAGTAGCGGGGGGCAGGAATGAGCAGTTCTTC. Complete variable domain (other parts from reference TRBV9 and TRBJ2-1): DSGVTQTPKHLITATGQRVTLRCSPRSGDLSVYWYQQSLDQGLQFLIQYYNGEERAKGNILERFSAQQFPDLHSELNLSSLELGDSALYFCASSAVAGGRNEQFFGPGTRLTVL.

The chain uses TRBV6-5 and TRBJ2-5; 8 nucleotides align to TRBD1. V was clipped by 6 bases and J by 4 bases; unmatched bases: 10. Germline values: CDR1 MNHEY, CDR2 SVGAGI. This CDR3 is built from 15 residues. CDR3 amino acids: CASSRGQAVGETQYF. In DNA, the CDR3 is TGTGCCAGCAGCCGGGGACAGGCGGTAGGAGAGACCCAGTACTTC.

The V and J genes are TRBV10-3 and TRBJ2-5; D might be TRBD1 or TRBD2, each matching 5 bases. With 7 bases removed from V and 1 base from J, the gap between germline ends came to 10 bases. Germline lookup yields CDR1 ENHRY and CDR2 SYGVKD. This CDR3 is built from 13 residues. The CDR3 loop reads CAIKLGPQETQYF. CDR3 nucleotides: TGTGCCATCAAATTGGGACCCCAAGAGACCCAGTACTTC.

The chain employs TRBV9 and TRBJ2-5, with D possibly matching TRBD1 (5 bases). The CDR3 is 14 amino acids. Germline loops: CDR1 SGDLS, CDR2 YYNGEE. V dropped 0 bases and J dropped 2 bases, with 8 bases sitting between them. CDR3 in DNA: TGTGCCAGCAGCGTAGATACAGGTCAAGAGACCCAGTACTTC. This codes for CASSVDTGQETQYF.

This clonotype has ten or more counts. This sequence joins TRBV20-1 and TRBJ2-7, with 8 bases matching TRBD1. The V segment lost 4 bases and the J segment 2 bases; nucleotides outside the gene matches: 7. The CDR3 is 14 amino acids. The germline CDR1 and CDR2 sequences are DFQATT and SNEGSKA (reference sequence). This CDR3 reads CSATGQGEPYEQYF. CDR3 bases: TGCAGTGCTACCGGACAGGGTGAACCCTACGAGCAGTACTTC.

This sequence joins TRBV30 and TRBJ1-2; no clear D gene. The CDR3 runs to 11 residues. V dropped 1 base and J dropped 8 bases, with 8 bases sitting between them. Germline loops: CDR1 GTSNPN, CDR2 SVGIG (reference sequence). The CDR3 DNA reads as TGTGCCTGGAGTGGACGGTTGGGCTACACCTTC. This translates into CAWSGRLGYTF.

The chain recombines TRBV12-3 or TRBV12-4 with TRBJ1-5, with a weak D call TRBD1 (5 bases). The V end was cut by 2 bases, the J end by 7 bases, with 12 bases between. This CDR3 spans 14 amino acids. CDR3 amino acids: CASSLSGGEQPQHF. CDR3 DNA: TGTGCCAGCAGTTTATCCGGGGGTGAACAGCCCCAGCATTTT.

V and J are TRBV6-1 and TRBJ2-1; 7 bases map to TRBD1. Germline trimming cut 3 bases from V and 3 bases from J; bases unmatched to any gene: 5. The length of the CDR3 is 15 residues. Germline CDR1 reads MNHNS; CDR2 reads SASEGT. The CDR3 bases are TGTGCCAGCAGTGATGAGGGACAGAGCTACAATGAGCAGTTCTTC. It translates to CASSDEGQSYNEQFF.

This clonotype was picked up a small number of times. This chain uses TRBV7-3 with TRBJ2-1; no clear D gene. Looked up from germline, CDR1 is SGHTA and CDR2 is FQGTGA. V was cut by 5 bases and J by 3 bases, with 14 bases left in between. There are 15 residues in the CDR3. DNA for the CDR3: TGTGCCAGCAGCCCCGCGGTGGAGATCTACAATGAGCAGTTCTTC. It encodes CASSPAVEIYNEQFF.

This clonotype was picked up one time. An end of the junction differs from the germline gene, which may be a read error. This sequence joins TRBV6-1 and TRBJ1-5; D possibly corresponds to TRBD1 (6 bases). Germline CDR1 and CDR2: MNHNS and SASEGT. The CDR3 contains 16 residues. CDR3 bases: TGTGCCAGCAGTGCCCGACAGGTTCCGAGCAAGCAGCCCCAGCATTTT. The encoded protein is CASSARQVPSKQPQHF.

This clonotype was recorded a few times. This rearrangement joins TRBV6-5 to TRBJ2-1, with TRBD2 identical over 7 bases. Trimming cost V 9 bases and J 1 base; bases outside gene matches: 9. Looked up from germline, CDR1 is MNHEY and CDR2 is SVGAGI. The CDR3 consists of 15 residues. CDR3 nucleotides: TGTGCCAGTTCCTTTGGGGAGGGGTCCTACAATGAGCAGTTCTTC. Protein product: CASSFGEGSYNEQFF.

A few counts support this clonotype. The chain combines TRBV20-1 with TRBJ2-3; 11 bases match TRBD2. After removal of 6 bases from V and 2 bases from J, the junction contained 7 bases not matched to a gene. CDR1 and CDR2 (germline): DFQATT, SNEGSKA (reference sequence). There are 15 residues in the CDR3. The CDR3 DNA is TGCAGTGCCCCGACTAGCGGGGACCCCACAGATACGCAGTATTTT. Translating gives CSAPTSGDPTDTQYF.